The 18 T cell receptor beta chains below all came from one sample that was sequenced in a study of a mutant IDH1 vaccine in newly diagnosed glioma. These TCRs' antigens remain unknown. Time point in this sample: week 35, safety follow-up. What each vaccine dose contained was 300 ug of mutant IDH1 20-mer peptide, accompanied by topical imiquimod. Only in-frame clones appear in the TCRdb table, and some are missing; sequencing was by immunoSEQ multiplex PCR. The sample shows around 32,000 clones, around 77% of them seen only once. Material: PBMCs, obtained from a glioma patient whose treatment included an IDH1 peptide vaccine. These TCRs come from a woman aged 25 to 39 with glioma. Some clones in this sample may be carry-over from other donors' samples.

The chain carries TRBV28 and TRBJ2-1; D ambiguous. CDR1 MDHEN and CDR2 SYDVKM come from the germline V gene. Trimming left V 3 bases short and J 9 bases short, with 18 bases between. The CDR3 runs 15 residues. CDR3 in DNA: TGTGCCAGCAGTTTTCTATCCGGCGTCTTCGGTGAGCAGTTCTTC. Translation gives CASSFLSGVFGEQFF.

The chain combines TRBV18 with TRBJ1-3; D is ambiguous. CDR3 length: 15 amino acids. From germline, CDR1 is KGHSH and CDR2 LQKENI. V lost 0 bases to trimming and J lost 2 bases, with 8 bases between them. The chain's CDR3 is CASSPPSEPGNTIYF. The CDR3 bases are TGTGCCAGCTCACCACCTTCGGAACCTGGAAACACCATATATTTT.

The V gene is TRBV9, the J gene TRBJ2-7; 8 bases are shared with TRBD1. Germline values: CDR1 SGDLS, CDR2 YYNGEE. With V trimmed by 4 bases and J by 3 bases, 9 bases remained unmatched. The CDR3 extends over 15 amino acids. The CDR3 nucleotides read TGTGCCAGCAGCATAGGACAGGGCCCCGGCTACGAGCAGTACTTC. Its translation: CASSIGQGPGYEQYF.

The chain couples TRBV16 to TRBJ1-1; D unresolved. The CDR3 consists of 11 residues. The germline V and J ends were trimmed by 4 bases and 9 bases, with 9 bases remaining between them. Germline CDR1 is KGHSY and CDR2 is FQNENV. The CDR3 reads CASSPDKKAFF. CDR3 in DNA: TGTGCCAGCAGCCCAGACAAAAAAGCTTTCTTT. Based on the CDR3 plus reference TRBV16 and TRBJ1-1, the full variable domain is GEEVAQTPKHLVRGEGQKAKLYCAPIKGHSYVFWYQQVLKNEFKFLISFQNENVFDETGMPKERFSAKCLPNSPCSLEIQATKLEDSAVYFCASSPDKKAFFGQGTRLTVV.

The DNA for the CDR3 is TGTGCCAGCAGCTCCCTTGAGCAGGGGTCCAGTTATGGCTACACCTTC. Translation gives CASSSLEQGSSYGYTF. The chain joins TRBV13 to TRBJ1-2, with D possibly matching TRBD1 (6 bases). The CDR3 length is 16 residues. Germline values: CDR1 PRHDT, CDR2 FYEKMQ (reference sequence). Trimming removed 4 bases at V and 5 bases at J, with 20 bases between.

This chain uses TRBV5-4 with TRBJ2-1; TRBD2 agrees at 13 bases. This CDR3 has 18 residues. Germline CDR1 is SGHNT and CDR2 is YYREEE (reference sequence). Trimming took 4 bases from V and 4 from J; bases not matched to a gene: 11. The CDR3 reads CASSRGTSGAGGYNEQFF. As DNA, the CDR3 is TGTGCCAGCAGCCGTGGGACTAGCGGGGCCGGGGGGTACAATGAGCAGTTCTTC.

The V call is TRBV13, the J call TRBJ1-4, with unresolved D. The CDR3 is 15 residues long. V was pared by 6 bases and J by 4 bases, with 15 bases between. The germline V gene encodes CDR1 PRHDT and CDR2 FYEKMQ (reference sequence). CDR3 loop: CASSERDGVNEKLFF. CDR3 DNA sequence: TGTGCCAGCAGTGAGAGAGATGGGGTTAATGAAAAACTGTTTTTT. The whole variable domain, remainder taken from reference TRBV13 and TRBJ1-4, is AAGVIQSPRHLIKEKRETATLKCYPIPRHDTVYWYQQGPGQDPQFLISFYEKMQSDKGSIPDRFSAQQFSDYHSELNMSSLELGDSALYFCASSERDGVNEKLFFGSGTQLSVL.

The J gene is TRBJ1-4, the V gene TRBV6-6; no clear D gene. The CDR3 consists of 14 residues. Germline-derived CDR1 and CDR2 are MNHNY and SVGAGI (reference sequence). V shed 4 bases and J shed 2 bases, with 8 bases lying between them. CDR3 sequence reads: CASSSLRTNEKLFF. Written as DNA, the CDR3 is TGTGCCAGCAGTTCCCTACGGACTAATGAAAAACTGTTTTTT.

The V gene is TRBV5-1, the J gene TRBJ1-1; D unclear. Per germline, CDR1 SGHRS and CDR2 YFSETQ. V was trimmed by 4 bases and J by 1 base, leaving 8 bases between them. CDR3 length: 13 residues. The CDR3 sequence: CASSRTRNTEAFF. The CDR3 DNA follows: TGCGCCAGCAGCCGGACCCGGAACACTGAAGCTTTCTTT.

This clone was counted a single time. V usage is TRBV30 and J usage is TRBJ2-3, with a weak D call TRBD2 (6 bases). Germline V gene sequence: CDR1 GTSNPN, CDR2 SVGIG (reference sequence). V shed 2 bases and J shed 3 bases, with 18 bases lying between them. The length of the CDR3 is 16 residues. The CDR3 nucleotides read TGTGCCTGGAGTACGCCGGGACTTCCTTTGACAGATACGCAGTATTTT. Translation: CAWSTPGLPLTDTQYF.

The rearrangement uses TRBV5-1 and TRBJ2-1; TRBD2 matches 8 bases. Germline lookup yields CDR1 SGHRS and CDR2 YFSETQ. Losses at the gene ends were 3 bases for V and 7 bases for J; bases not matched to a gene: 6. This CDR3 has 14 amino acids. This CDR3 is CASSSSSGRNEQFF. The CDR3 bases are TGCGCCAGCAGCTCTTCTAGCGGGCGAAATGAGCAGTTCTTC.

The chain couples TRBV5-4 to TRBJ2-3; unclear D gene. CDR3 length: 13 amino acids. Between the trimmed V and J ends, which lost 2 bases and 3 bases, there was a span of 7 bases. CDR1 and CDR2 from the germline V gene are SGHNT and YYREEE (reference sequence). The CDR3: CASSFLGTDTQYF. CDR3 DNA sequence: TGTGCCAGCAGCTTCCTAGGGACAGATACGCAGTATTTT. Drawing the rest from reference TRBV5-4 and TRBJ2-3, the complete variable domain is ETGVTQSPTHLIKTRGQQVTLRCSSQSGHNTVSWYQQALGQGPQFIFQYYREEENGRGNFPPRFSGLQFPNYSSELNVNALELDDSALYLCASSFLGTDTQYFGPGTRLTVL.

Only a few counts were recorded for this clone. The CDR3: CAWTRGGTPGGANVLTF. The DNA for the CDR3 is TGTGCCTGGACCCGGGGGGGCACCCCGGGGGGGGCCAACGTCCTGACTTTC. This chain connects TRBV30 to TRBJ2-6; TRBD2 matches at 8 bases. CDR1 and CDR2 from the germline V gene are GTSNPN and SVGIG (reference sequence). The CDR3 runs to 17 residues. Trimming cost V 4 bases and J 4 bases; bases outside gene matches: 12.

The CDR3 loop reads CASSSGPVQPQHF. In DNA, the CDR3 is TGTGCCAGCAGTTCCGGACCTGTTCAGCCCCAGCATTTT. This rearrangement joins TRBV27 to TRBJ1-5, with D unclear. Per the germline V gene, CDR1 is MNHEY and CDR2 is SMNVEV (reference sequence). V lost 4 bases to trimming and J lost 6 bases, with 10 bases between them. The CDR3 has 13 residues.

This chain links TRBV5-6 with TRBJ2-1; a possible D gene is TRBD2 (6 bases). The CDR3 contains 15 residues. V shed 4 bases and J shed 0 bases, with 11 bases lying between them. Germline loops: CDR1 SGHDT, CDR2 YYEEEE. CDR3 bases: TGTGCCAGCAGCCCCGGGACTTCCTCCTACAATGAGCAGTTCTTC. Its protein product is CASSPGTSSYNEQFF.

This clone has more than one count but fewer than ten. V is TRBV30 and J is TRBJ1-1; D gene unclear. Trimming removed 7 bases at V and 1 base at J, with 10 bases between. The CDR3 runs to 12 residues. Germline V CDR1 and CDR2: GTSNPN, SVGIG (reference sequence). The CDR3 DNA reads TGTGCCTTTTCACGGTGGAACACTGAAGCTTTCTTT. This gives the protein CAFSRWNTEAFF.

This CDR3 reads CASSAGGLSSGNTIYF. The CDR3 DNA sequence: TGCGCCAGCAGCGCAGGGGGTCTAAGCTCTGGAAACACCATATATTTT. V is TRBV10-2 and J is TRBJ1-3, with TRBD1 identical over 7 bases. V lost 6 bases, J lost 0 bases, and 8 bases stayed unmatched. The CDR3 consists of 16 residues. Germline CDR1 reads WSHSY; CDR2 reads SAAADI.

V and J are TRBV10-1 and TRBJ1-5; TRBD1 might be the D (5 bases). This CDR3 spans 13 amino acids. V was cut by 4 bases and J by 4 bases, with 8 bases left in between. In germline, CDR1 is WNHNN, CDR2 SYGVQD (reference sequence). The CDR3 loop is CASSGQLNQPQHF. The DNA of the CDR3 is TGCGCCAGCAGTGGACAGTTAAATCAGCCCCAGCATTTT.